The clone carrying this T cell receptor beta chain appeared many times. The record originates from a study of patients and donors after allogeneic stem cell transplantation. Germline-derived CDR1 and CDR2 are SQVTM and ANQGSEA. The CDR3 has 13 amino acids. Trimming stripped 4 bases from V and 7 bases from J, with 13 bases between. TCRdb used MiXCR to reprocess the RT-PCR reads, holding one entry per CDR3 protein. This table holds roughly 880,000 distinct CDR3 sequences, about 20% found once. The chain carries TRBV29-1 and TRBJ2-2; D is ambiguous. The material sequenced was blood, either unsorted or a sorted T cell fraction (not recorded which). This receptor was obtained from a human donor who was either an allogeneic HSCT recipient or a stem cell or donor lymphocyte infusion donor (not recorded which). It is not recorded whose cells these are; they may come from a transplant donor. CDR3 residues: CSVGPGSIGELFF. CDR3 bases: TGCAGCGTTGGTCCCGGGTCTATCGGGGAGCTGTTTTTT.